The rows below give T cell receptor beta chains drawn from one sample of a study of STAT3 mutations in large granular lymphocyte leukemia. Sequenced by immunoSEQ multiplex PCR; TCRdb stores in-frame clones only, minus some. The sample carries approximately 22,000 clones, about 94% recorded once. The specimen was peripheral blood mononuclear cells. Receptor source: a man in his forties or fifties with T-cell large granular lymphocyte leukemia. Some clones in this sample may be carry-over from other donors' samples. CDR3s include the opening cysteine and the closing phenylalanine or tryptophan. A D gene is named only where the DNA matches it firmly. Clone sizes are given selectively: once, few, many, or a class where the clone is expanded.

V	J	size	D	CDR3	DNA
TRBV6-1	TRBJ2-1	NA	TRBD2	CASRESGGWATYNEQFF	TGTGCCAGCAGGGAAAGCGGGGGATGGGCCACCTACAATGAGCAGTTCTTC
TRBV7-8	TRBJ1-5	NA	NA	CASSLTKGTGNQPQHF	TGTGCCAGCAGCTTAACCAAGGGTACGGGCAATCAGCCCCAGCATTTT
TRBV28	TRBJ1-5	NA	NA	CASSSINQPQHF	TGTGCCAGCAGTTCAATCAATCAGCCCCAGCATTTT
TRBV28	TRBJ1-2	few	NA	CASSMRGYGYTF	TGTGCCAGCAGTATGAGGGGATATGGCTACACCTTC
TRBV5-4	TRBJ1-1	NA	NA	CASSLVTGSNTEAFF	TGTGCCAGCAGCTTGGTCACAGGTTCAAACACTGAAGCTTTCTTT
TRBV6-1	TRBJ1-3	NA	NA	CATCDLSGNTIYF	TGTGCCACGTGCGATCTCTCCGGAAACACCATATATTTT
TRBV7-9	TRBJ2-7	NA	TRBD1	CASSLGRSGTGSEQYF	TGTGCCAGCAGCTTAGGTCGGTCCGGGACAGGGAGTGAGCAGTACTTC
TRBV6-5	TRBJ2-7	NA	NA	CASSYSVGQSSYEQYF	TGTGCCAGCAGTTACTCGGTAGGCCAGAGCTCCTACGAGCAGTACTTC
TRBV27	TRBJ1-5	NA	NA	CASSFDRNQPQHF	TGTGCCAGCAGTTTTGATCGCAATCAGCCCCAGCATTTT
TRBV25-1	TRBJ1-1	NA	NA	CASSEQGRDTEAFF	TGTGCCAGCAGTGAACAGGGGAGAGACACTGAAGCTTTCTTT
TRBV25-1	TRBJ1-6	once	NA	CASSAPGHFNSPLHF	TGTGCCAGCAGTGCCCCGGGACATTTTAATTCACCCCTCCACTTT
TRBV18	TRBJ1-6	NA	TRBD1	CASSPQDRGGNSPLHF	TGTGCCAGCTCACCCCAGGACAGGGGCGGAAATTCACCCCTCCACTTT
TRBV15	TRBJ1-2	NA	TRBD1	CATSRGNRQGDGYTF	TGTGCCACCAGCAGGGGAAACAGACAGGGCGATGGCTACACCTTC
TRBV13	TRBJ2-3	NA	TRBD1	CASSLRQGQTDTQYF	TGTGCCAGCAGCTTACGACAGGGTCAGACAGATACGCAGTATTTT
TRBV4-1	TRBJ1-1	NA	NA	CASSQDTGTEAFF	TGCGCCAGCAGCCAAGATACGGGAACTGAAGCTTTCTTT
TRBV11-2	TRBJ2-5	NA	NA	CASSLEGARQETQYF	TGTGCCAGCAGCTTAGAGGGGGCGCGCCAAGAGACCCAGTACTTC
TRBV14	TRBJ2-2	NA	NA	CASSQNGRGTGELFF	TGTGCCAGCAGCCAGAACGGCAGGGGCACCGGGGAGCTGTTTTTT
TRBV5-1	TRBJ1-2	NA	NA	CASSLVPQYNYGYTF	TGCGCCAGCAGCTTGGTTCCGCAGTATAACTATGGCTACACCTTC
TRBV18	TRBJ1-1	NA	NA	CASTQQVDTEAFF	TGTGCCAGCACCCAACAGGTTGACACTGAAGCTTTCTTT
TRBV7-6	TRBJ1-2	medium-sized	NA	CASSSSPAHPSDMRGYTF	TGTGCCAGCAGCTCGTCCCCCGCCCACCCCTCGGACATGAGGGGCTACACCTTC
TRBV7-2	TRBJ2-1	NA	NA	CASSLLSGTSSYNEQFF	TGTGCCAGCAGCTTACTCTCCGGGACGTCGAGTTACAATGAGCAGTTCTTC